The following is a T cell receptor beta chain sequence with its context. Its antigen is not known. A quantity of about 0.5 to 1 ug RNA underwent reverse transcription using random hexamers. Across 54 Vbeta and 13 Jbeta, TCR beta CDR3 was amplified with immunoSEQ multiplex PCR. Using its own MiXCR run on the immunoSEQ multiplex PCR reads, TCRdb lists one record per CDR3 protein. The sample has 250,000 to 300,000 distinct CDR3 sequences, 65% to 90% seen once. TCR beta from blood CD8+ and CD4+ T cells was sequenced. TEMRA cells were FACS-enriched, with CD8+ and CD4+ T cells isolated negatively. This entry comes from a study of CD8 T cells in Susac syndrome. Study conclusions and caveats: The study acknowledged a relatively small number of individuals in its TCR sequencing and HLA analysis.

Trimming cost V 0 bases and J 2 bases; bases outside gene matches: 9. The length of the CDR3 is 18 residues. CDR1 is SGHVS and CDR2 is FQNEAQ in the germline V gene. The source material was CD8+ T cells from PBMCs. The receptor was derived from a human donor with multiple sclerosis. The chain has TRBV7-8 and TRBJ2-1; 8 bases match TRBD2. CDR3 sequence (DNA): TGTGCCAGCAGCTTAGCGTCGGGCTCGGGAGGGCCCTACAATGAGCAGTTCTTC. Encoded protein: CASSLASGSGGPYNEQFF.